The 25 T cell receptor beta chains given below trace back to one sample, sequenced in a study of CD8 T cells in ankylosing spondylitis (dated by TCRdb to 2015 to 2018). Library generation was performed with 5' RACE. The sequencer was an Illumina HiSeq 2500. The public reads were quality trimmed at Q25 with fastp and then assembled into clones with MiXCR by TCRdb, keeping productive beta chains. Here each entry gathers all rows of one CDR3 protein and keeps the most common genes and DNA. A total of approximately 290,000 distinct CDR3 sequences appear in this sample, around 20% of them only once. Of the sample, about 3.7% falls within the top ten clones. Sequenced material: blood, either unsorted or a sorted T cell fraction (not recorded which). Receptors originate from a female donor with ankylosing spondylitis or in good health (not recorded which).

The gene calls are TRBV18 and TRBJ2-7; the match to TRBD2 covers 10 bases. Germline V gene data show CDR1 as KGHSH and CDR2 as LQKENI. Trimming took 0 bases from V and 2 from J; bases not matched to a gene: 4. This CDR3 has 16 residues. DNA for the CDR3: TGTGCCAGCTCACCACCTGTTACTAGCGGGACCTACGAGCAGTACTTC. It translates to CASSPPVTSGTYEQYF.

As DNA, the CDR3 is TGTGCCAGCACTGTGGCGGGGCGTATCTATGGCTACACCTTC. Its protein is CASTVAGRIYGYTF. The rearrangement joins TRBV7-9 to TRBJ1-2; D may be TRBD1 (5 bases). The germline V gene encodes CDR1 SEHNR and CDR2 FQNEAQ (reference sequence). V was shortened by 7 bases and J by 4 bases, with 16 bases between the two germline ends. The CDR3 is 14 amino acids.

J is TRBJ2-1 and V is TRBV2; no reliable D call. The germline CDR1 and CDR2 sequences are SNHLY and FYNNEI. V lost 8 bases to trimming and J lost 10 bases, with 18 bases between them. This CDR3 is built from 13 residues. The CDR3 spells CASLGSPWAEQFF. In DNA, the CDR3 is TGTGCCAGCTTGGGCTCTCCCTGGGCGGAGCAGTTCTTC.

V and J are TRBV29-1 and TRBJ1-2; D uncertain. The CDR3 extends over 13 amino acids. The germline V gene has CDR1 SQVTM and CDR2 ANQGSEA. With 7 bases removed from V and 4 bases from J, the gap between germline ends came to 16 bases. The DNA of the CDR3 is TGCAGCGGAGGGCAACAGAAGGGCTATGGCTACACCTTC. Protein: CSGGQQKGYGYTF.

The rearrangement joins TRBV6-5 to TRBJ2-7; 7 bases align to TRBD2. CDR1 and CDR2 (germline): MNHEY, SVGAGI. V lost 0 bases to trimming and J lost 3 bases; unmatched junction nucleotides: 5. The CDR3 has 15 residues. This CDR3 is CASSYSAGVSYEQYF. DNA for the CDR3: TGTGCCAGCAGTTACTCGGCGGGGGTGAGCTACGAGCAGTACTTC.

V usage is TRBV13 and J usage is TRBJ2-1, with TRBD2 matching over 14 bases. Germline CDR1 is PRHDT and CDR2 is FYEKMQ (reference sequence). The CDR3 contains 16 residues. The V segment lost 5 bases and the J segment 8 bases; nucleotides outside the gene matches: 8. Here the CDR3 reads CASSQRLAGGADEQFF. CDR3 coding DNA: TGTGCCAGCAGCCAGCGACTAGCGGGAGGGGCAGATGAGCAGTTCTTC.

The V and J genes are TRBV12-3 or TRBV12-4 and TRBJ2-4; TRBD1 matches 7 bases. The V gene end was trimmed by 4 bases and the J gene end by 5 bases; junction bases not matched to a gene: 5. The CDR3 length is 14 residues. The CDR3 nucleotides read TGTGCCAGCAGTTCACAGGGACAGCAAAACATTCAGTACTTC. This translates into CASSSQGQQNIQYF.

This clonotype occurred many times. V gene TRBV29-1 combines with J gene TRBJ2-1, with D tentatively TRBD1 (5 bases). CDR3 length: 14 residues. The germline gives CDR1 SQVTM, CDR2 ANQGSEA. V gave up 4 bases and J gave up 3 bases, with 13 bases separating them. CDR3 residues: CSVGTPRHYNEQFF. The CDR3 DNA follows: TGCAGCGTTGGGACACCTAGGCACTACAATGAGCAGTTCTTC.

This clonotype was detected a few times. V gene TRBV20-1 combines with J gene TRBJ2-3; D ambiguous. The CDR3 sequence is 16 residues long. Germline loops: CDR1 DFQATT, CDR2 SNEGSKA (reference sequence). The V and J ends lost 0 bases and 0 bases respectively, with 13 bases between them. CDR3 coding DNA: TGCAGTGCTAGAGATGGGCAGCCAATTAGCACAGATACGCAGTATTTT. This sequence encodes CSARDGQPISTDTQYF.

This clonotype was detected only a few times. The chain links TRBV6-1 to TRBJ1-4, with D possibly matching TRBD1 (6 bases). V was trimmed by 6 bases and J by 9 bases, leaving 20 bases between them. This CDR3 region has 15 residues. From germline, CDR1 is MNHNS and CDR2 SASEGT. The DNA for the CDR3 is TGTGCCAGCAGCAACCAGGACAGACCCCGGCAAAAACTGTTTTTT. Protein product: CASSNQDRPRQKLFF.

This clonotype was counted between two and nine times. Written as DNA, the CDR3 is TGTGCCAGCAGCTTAGAAGGGGTCGAGCAGTTCTTC. It yields the protein CASSLEGVEQFF. The rearrangement uses TRBV7-2 and TRBJ2-1; D is perhaps TRBD1 (5 bases). V dropped 1 base and J dropped 10 bases, with 8 bases sitting between them. The CDR3 consists of 12 residues. Germline values: CDR1 SGHTA, CDR2 FQGNSA.

The gene calls are TRBV12-3 or TRBV12-4 and TRBJ2-1; 8 nucleotides match TRBD1. After removal of 4 bases from V and 5 bases from J, the junction contained 7 bases not matched to a gene. The CDR3 extends over 15 amino acids. The CDR3: CASSSGQGPNNEQFF. CDR3 in DNA: TGTGCCAGCAGTTCCGGACAGGGACCAAACAATGAGCAGTTCTTC.

The chain employs TRBV7-2 and TRBJ2-3, with D uncertain. Trimming shortened V by 5 bases and J by 2 bases, and 11 bases separated the two germline ends. The CDR3 sequence is 14 residues long. Germline CDR1 SGHTA, CDR2 FQGNSA. CDR3 region: CASSTYLSTDTQYF. In DNA, the CDR3 is TGTGCCAGCAGCACGTACCTTTCCACAGATACGCAGTATTTT.

This chain connects TRBV7-2 to TRBJ2-5; D possibly corresponds to TRBD1 (5 bases). The CDR3 runs to 15 residues. Germline V lookup: CDR1 SGHTA, CDR2 FQGNSA. Trimming shortened V by 5 bases and J by 2 bases, and 15 bases separated the two germline ends. For the CDR3, the DNA is TGTGCCAGCAGCACGCAGTCCAGGGATCAAGAGACCCAGTACTTC. This translates into CASSTQSRDQETQYF.

V gene TRBV6-1 combines with J gene TRBJ1-1; D remains ambiguous. The CDR3 runs to 14 residues. Trimming removed 7 bases from V and 3 bases from J, with 15 bases in between. Germline CDR1 MNHNS, CDR2 SASEGT. DNA of the CDR3: TGTGCCAGCACTCGGCGTGGTGGGTACACTGAAGCTTTCTTT. This sequence encodes CASTRRGGYTEAFF.

This clonotype has only a few counts. V is TRBV20-1 and J is TRBJ2-5, with D perhaps TRBD2 (6 bases). Germline assignment: CDR1 DFQATT and CDR2 SNEGSKA (reference sequence). Deletions cut 3 bases from V and 2 bases from J, with 10 bases between. The CDR3 consists of 13 residues. CDR3 residues: CSASRTTQETQYF. DNA for the CDR3: TGCAGTGCTAGCCGGACTACTCAAGAGACCCAGTACTTC.

The rearrangement links TRBV6-2 or TRBV6-3 to TRBJ1-5, with D unclear. V was trimmed by 0 bases and J by 0 bases, leaving 6 bases between them. CDR3 length equals 15 residues. Germline V gives CDR1 MNHEY, CDR2 SVGEGT. This CDR3 reads CASSYSSGSNQPQHF. The CDR3, as DNA: TGTGCCAGCAGTTACTCGTCAGGTAGCAATCAGCCCCAGCATTTT.

The chain employs TRBV27 and TRBJ2-2; the D is unclear. Germline V gives CDR1 MNHEY, CDR2 SMNVEV (reference sequence). V lost 3 bases and J lost 8, with 16 bases in between. The CDR3 contains 15 residues. Here the CDR3 reads CASSFHPLLGGELFF. The CDR3 DNA sequence: TGTGCCAGCAGTTTCCATCCCCTTCTTGGGGGGGAGCTGTTTTTT.

The J gene is TRBJ2-7, the V gene TRBV3-1; 8 bases map to TRBD1. Trimming cost V 0 bases and J 5 bases; bases outside gene matches: 3. The CDR3 is made up of 14 amino acids. The germline V gene encodes CDR1 LGHDT and CDR2 YNNKEL (reference sequence). The CDR3 sequence: CASSQDRTGHEQYF. The CDR3 nucleotides read TGTGCCAGCAGCCAAGATAGGACAGGGCACGAGCAGTACTTC.

This clonotype turned up a few times. The V call is TRBV5-1, the J call TRBJ2-3, with D uncertain. This CDR3 is 15 amino acids long. V was shortened by 0 bases and J by 2 bases, with 10 bases between the two germline ends. Germline values: CDR1 SGHRS, CDR2 YFSETQ. The CDR3 region is CASSLVESSTDTQYF. In nucleotides, the CDR3 is TGCGCCAGCAGCTTGGTCGAGTCCTCCACAGATACGCAGTATTTT.

This clonotype was seen more than once but under ten times. The gene calls are TRBV21-1 and TRBJ2-7. TRBV21-1 is annotated as a pseudogene. The CDR3 runs 18 residues. CDR3 coding DNA: TGTGCCAGCAGCAATCCGAGCAGCCAGAACCCAAGCTCCTACGAGCAGTACTTC. Translation: CASSNPSSQNPSSYEQYF.

This clonotype was observed a few times. The chain has TRBV10-3 and TRBJ1-5, with D hard to call. Germline-derived CDR1 and CDR2 are ENHRY and SYGVKD. The CDR3 consists of 15 residues. CDR3 loop: CASSRVLEGDQPQHF. The CDR3 DNA is TGTGCTTCATCAAGGGTTTTGGAGGGAGATCAGCCCCAGCATTTT.

This clonotype was recorded a few times. The rearrangement uses TRBV5-1 and TRBJ2-5, with TRBD1 matching over 7 bases. Unmatched junction bases numbered 7, after V lost 0 bases and J lost 5 bases. The CDR3 is 15 residues long. Germline CDR1 reads SGHRS; CDR2 reads YFSETQ. CDR3 residues: CASSLVSARGETQYF. DNA of the CDR3: TGCGCCAGCAGCTTGGTCAGCGCCAGGGGGGAGACCCAGTACTTC.

There are many counts of this clonotype. J is TRBJ2-1 and V is TRBV20-1, with 8 bases lining up with TRBD1. CDR1 and CDR2 from the germline V gene are DFQATT and SNEGSKA (reference sequence). V dropped 1 base and J dropped 14; count of bases not matched to a gene: 16. The CDR3 is made up of 15 amino acids. The CDR3 loop reads CSARADRVSARREFF. The CDR3 DNA reads TGCAGTGCTAGAGCGGACAGGGTATCGGCTCGAAGAGAGTTCTTC.

This clonotype was observed a handful of times. The rearrangement joins TRBV5-1 to TRBJ2-7, with a weak D call TRBD2 (6 bases). The germline V gene has CDR1 SGHRS and CDR2 YFSETQ. CDR3 length: 15 amino acids. Trimming removed 4 bases at V and 7 bases at J, with 21 bases between. The CDR3 region is CASSRGLGSVVEQYF. The CDR3 bases are TGCGCCAGCAGCAGGGGACTTGGATCGGTTGTGGAGCAGTACTTC.